These 12 T cell receptor beta chains came from one sample sequenced in a study of T cell changes during pregnancy in multiple sclerosis. Only in-frame clones appear in the TCRdb table, and some are missing; sequencing was by immunoSEQ multiplex PCR. Of 55,000 to 70,000 clones detected, just over 90% appear once; the ten largest clones hold around 2.2%. Sequencing used peripheral blood, obtained in the first trimester of pregnancy. These receptors came from a female donor in good health, enrolled as a control in a pregnancy study.

The chain recombines TRBV30 with TRBJ1-3, with TRBD1 as a possible D gene (6 bases). With 3 bases removed from V and 0 bases from J, the gap between germline ends came to 12 bases. Germline assignment: CDR1 GTSNPN and CDR2 SVGIG (reference sequence). The length of the CDR3 is 15 residues. The CDR3 sequence is CAWSVDRSSGNTIYF. DNA for the CDR3: TGTGCCTGGAGCGTGGACAGATCCTCTGGAAACACCATATATTTT.

This clone was picked up one time. The rearrangement joins TRBV27 to TRBJ2-7, with TRBD2 identical over 7 bases. Germline V gene sequence: CDR1 MNHEY, CDR2 SMNVEV (reference sequence). V lost 3 bases, J lost 2 bases, and 10 bases stayed unmatched. The CDR3 runs 16 residues. The CDR3 loop is CASSLIRPSGPYEQYF. CDR3 DNA: TGTGCCAGCAGTTTGATTCGGCCTAGCGGACCCTACGAGCAGTACTTC.

The chain is built from TRBV10-2 and TRBJ2-2; 10 bases map to TRBD2. The CDR3 extends over 15 amino acids. Germline trimming cut 7 bases from V and 6 bases from J; bases unmatched to any gene: 8. Germline V CDR1 and CDR2: WSHSY, SAAADI. The CDR3 sequence is CASTTKGLASGELFF. The CDR3, as DNA: TGCGCCAGCACCACCAAGGGACTAGCGTCCGGGGAGCTGTTTTTT.

This chain joins TRBV27 and TRBJ1-2, with TRBD1 matching 8 bases. CDR3 length: 14 residues. Per the germline V gene, CDR1 is MNHEY and CDR2 is SMNVEV (reference sequence). Trimming took 6 bases from V and 4 from J; bases not matched to a gene: 7. DNA of the CDR3: TGTGCCAGCAGCGAGGACAGGGTTAGCTATGGCTACACCTTC. Its protein product is CASSEDRVSYGYTF.

CDR3 DNA: TGTGCCAGTAGCGAAGCGGGAGCGGAGCAGTACTTC. It specifies CASSEAGAEQYF. The V call is TRBV19, the J call TRBJ2-7; 8 nucleotides match TRBD2. Germline assignment: CDR1 LNHDA and CDR2 SQIVND (reference sequence). The CDR3 has 12 residues. With 6 bases clipped from V and 7 bases from J, the junction kept 5 bases outside the gene matches.

The V and J genes are TRBV28 and TRBJ2-5, with 7 bases fitting TRBD2. There are 17 residues in the CDR3. Germline V CDR1 and CDR2: MDHEN, SYDVKM. V lost 7 bases, J lost 0 bases, and 14 bases stayed unmatched. The CDR3 DNA reads TGTGCCAGCACTTCCTCCGGGACTACCAAGTACCAAGAGACCCAGTACTTC. Amino acid sequence: CASTSSGTTKYQETQYF. Variable domain in full (rest from reference TRBV28 and TRBJ2-5): DVKVTQSSRYLVKRTGEKVFLECVQDMDHENMFWYRQDPGLGLRLIYFSYDVKMKEKGDIPEGYSVSREKKERFSLILESASTNQTSMYLCASTSSGTTKYQETQYFGPGTRLLVL.

In DNA, the CDR3 is TGTGCCAGCAGTCCTAAGGCAGGACAAGAGACCCAGTACTTC. Translated, it gives CASSPKAGQETQYF. The chain carries TRBV6-6 and TRBJ2-5, with D unclear. The germline V and J ends were trimmed by 5 bases and 2 bases, with 12 bases remaining between them. Germline V gene lookup returns CDR1 MNHNY and CDR2 SVGAGI (reference sequence). The CDR3 runs 14 residues.

The J gene is TRBJ2-2, the V gene TRBV19; 9 bases agree with TRBD1. Germline trimming cut 4 bases from V and 4 bases from J; bases unmatched to any gene: 4. The germline CDR1 and CDR2 sequences are LNHDA and SQIVND (reference sequence). The CDR3 contains 15 residues. The CDR3 loop reads CASSTGTGPTGELFF. The CDR3 DNA sequence: TGTGCCAGTAGTACCGGGACAGGGCCCACCGGGGAGCTGTTTTTT.

The chain employs TRBV4-1 and TRBJ1-1; 10 bases are a match to TRBD1. CDR1 MGHRA and CDR2 YSYEKL come from the germline V gene. V trimming: 3 bases; J trimming: 3 bases; junction bases outside the gene matches: 7. CDR3 length: 16 amino acids. The CDR3 DNA reads as TGCGCCAGCAGCCAGGGACAGGGGCCTAGGGACACTGAAGCTTTCTTT. It encodes CASSQGQGPRDTEAFF.

This clone was observed a handful of times. The chain recombines TRBV29-1 with TRBJ2-5; D gene ambiguous. The CDR3 runs to 10 residues. The ends were cut back, 4 bases at V and 5 bases at J, with 5 bases in the middle. Germline V gives CDR1 SQVTM, CDR2 ANQGSEA. CDR3 sequence: CSVASETQYF. The CDR3 DNA reads as TGCAGCGTTGCCTCGGAGACCCAGTACTTC.

This chain uses TRBV30 with TRBJ2-7, with TRBD1 identical over 10 bases. The junction had 8 bases not matched to a gene; V was cut back by 3 bases and J by 9 bases. The CDR3 runs to 13 residues. Germline CDR1 GTSNPN, CDR2 SVGIG (reference sequence). CDR3 coding DNA: TGTGCCTGGAGGGTTGACAGGGGGCAGGGGCAGTACTTC. Its protein product is CAWRVDRGQGQYF.

V is TRBV19 and J is TRBJ2-3; 8 bases match TRBD2. The CDR3 totals 15 residues. The V segment lost 5 bases and the J segment 0 bases; nucleotides outside the gene matches: 4. CDR1 and CDR2 (germline): LNHDA, SQIVND (reference sequence). CDR3 region: CASSDLAGSTDTQYF. In DNA, the CDR3 is TGTGCCAGTAGTGACCTAGCGGGTAGCACAGATACGCAGTATTTT.